The 20 T cell receptor beta chains below were found in one sample sequenced in a study of blood T cell repertoires in COVID-19. Generated by immunoSEQ multiplex PCR, the TCRdb table keeps only in-frame clones and is missing some. The data show tens of thousands of clones, 80% to 90% seen once. Material: peripheral blood. These receptors were obtained from a man in his 60s with acute or convalescent COVID-19.

The chain joins TRBV12-5 to TRBJ1-1, with D perhaps matching TRBD1 (6 bases). CDR1 and CDR2 from the germline V gene are LGHNT and FRNRAP. Trimming removed 5 bases from V and 5 bases from J, with 15 bases in between. The CDR3 is 14 amino acids. CDR3 sequence reads: CASGTLITGTEAFF. DNA for the CDR3: TGTGCTAGTGGTACCCTTATCACAGGGACTGAAGCTTTCTTT.

The chain employs TRBV5-4 and TRBJ2-7; D is possibly TRBD1 (6 bases). Deletions cut 0 bases from V and 4 bases from J, with 11 bases between. This CDR3 is built from 14 residues. The V gene's germline CDR1 is SGHNT and CDR2 YYREEE (reference sequence). The CDR3 loop reads CASSLAGQPYEQYF. The CDR3 bases are TGTGCCAGCAGCTTGGCCGGACAGCCTTACGAGCAGTACTTC.

The CDR3 spells CASSYRGFYEQYF. CDR3 coding DNA: TGTGCCAGCAGTTACAGGGGCTTTTACGAGCAGTACTTC. This chain joins TRBV12-3 or TRBV12-4 and TRBJ2-7; 7 bases agree with TRBD1. V trimming: 4 bases; J trimming: 4 bases; junction bases outside the gene matches: 4. The CDR3 runs to 13 residues.

The CDR3 region has the DNA TGTGCCTGGAGTCCCCCAGGGGCAATGGGCGAAAAACTGTTTTTT. Protein product: CAWSPPGAMGEKLFF. The genes are TRBV30 and TRBJ1-4, with TRBD1 as a possible D gene (6 bases). The CDR3 covers 15 residues. The V end was cut by 2 bases, the J end by 8 bases, with 18 bases between. Germline V gene sequence: CDR1 GTSNPN, CDR2 SVGIG (reference sequence).

The chain recombines TRBV6-1 with TRBJ1-2; TRBD1 is a possible D gene (6 bases). The CDR3 is 14 residues long. V was clipped by 1 base and J by 4 bases, with 10 bases between them. Germline values: CDR1 MNHNS, CDR2 SASEGT. The CDR3 loop is CASSEGQGIYGYTF. Written as DNA, the CDR3 is TGTGCCAGCAGTGAAGGGCAGGGGATCTATGGCTACACCTTC.

J is TRBJ2-1 and V is TRBV4-1, with 10 positions matching TRBD2. The CDR3 covers 15 residues. Germline-derived CDR1 and CDR2 are MGHRA and YSYEKL. The junction had 4 bases not matched to a gene; V was cut back by 4 bases and J by 4 bases. The CDR3 here is CASSRGLAVYNEQFF. DNA for the CDR3: TGCGCCAGCAGCCGCGGACTAGCGGTTTACAATGAGCAGTTCTTC.

This rearrangement joins TRBV19 to TRBJ1-1; TRBD1 matches at 9 bases. With 1 base clipped from V and 11 bases from J, the junction kept 8 bases outside the gene matches. The CDR3 is 14 residues long. Germline assignment: CDR1 LNHDA and CDR2 SQIVND (reference sequence). CDR3 sequence reads: CASSIVGTGGMAFF. The CDR3, as DNA: TGTGCCAGTAGTATAGTGGGTACAGGGGGCATGGCTTTCTTT.

In DNA, the CDR3 is TGTGCCAGCAGCACATCAACAGGGGGCTCACTCCAAGGCTCCGTCTATGGCTACACCTTC. It specifies CASSTSTGGSLQGSVYGYTF. The chain uses TRBV7-9 and TRBJ1-2; TRBD1 agrees at 9 bases. CDR1 and CDR2 from the germline V gene are SEHNR and FQNEAQ (reference sequence). This CDR3 region has 20 residues. V trimming: 5 bases; J trimming: 4 bases; junction bases outside the gene matches: 23.

This chain connects TRBV30 to TRBJ1-4; 7 bases line up with TRBD1. The junction had 17 bases not matched to a gene; V was cut back by 5 bases and J by 8 bases. This CDR3 is 16 amino acids long. The V gene's germline CDR1 is GTSNPN and CDR2 SVGIG (reference sequence). CDR3 DNA: TGTGCCTGGGCTACCGGGACAGCCTCAGTGAGCGAAAAACTGTTTTTT. This gives the protein CAWATGTASVSEKLFF. The whole variable domain, remainder taken from reference TRBV30 and TRBJ1-4, is SQTIHQWPATLVQPVGSPLSLECTVEGTSNPNLYWYRQAAGRGLQLLFYSVGIGQISSEVPQNLSASRPQDRQFILSSKKLLLSDSGFYLCAWATGTASVSEKLFFGSGTQLSVL.

The chain is built from TRBV24-1 and TRBJ1-3, with D uncertain. In germline, CDR1 is KGHDR, CDR2 SFDVKD. V gave up 4 bases and J gave up 3 bases, with 6 bases separating them. The CDR3 contains 13 residues. DNA for the CDR3: TGTGCCACCAGTGACTTCTTTGGAAACACCATATATTTT. Translation: CATSDFFGNTIYF.

The chain employs TRBV19 and TRBJ1-1; maybe TRBD1 (5 bases). V was clipped by 3 bases and J by 4 bases, with 9 bases between them. The CDR3 spans 13 residues. Germline V lookup: CDR1 LNHDA, CDR2 SQIVND (reference sequence). The CDR3 DNA is TGTGCCAGTAGTATGGACATCACCACTGAAGCTTTCTTT. Protein: CASSMDITTEAFF.

J is TRBJ1-3 and V is TRBV19, with 9 bases fitting TRBD1. The CDR3 consists of 14 residues. The V and J ends lost 5 bases and 2 bases, in that order; junction bases with no gene match: 1. Germline CDR1 LNHDA, CDR2 SQIVND (reference sequence). The CDR3: CASSWTGAGNTIYF. CDR3 DNA: TGTGCCAGTAGTTGGACAGGGGCTGGAAACACCATATATTTT.

This clone was counted between two and nine times. CDR3 nucleotides: TGTGCCAGCAGTTACTTTTCCCAATCTGGAAACACCATATATTTT. Protein product: CASSYFSQSGNTIYF. V usage is TRBV6-5 and J usage is TRBJ1-3; D remains ambiguous. CDR3 length equals 15 residues. V lost 1 base to trimming and J lost 1 base, with 8 bases between them. The germline gives CDR1 MNHEY, CDR2 SVGAGI.

V usage is TRBV28 and J usage is TRBJ1-1; maybe TRBD1 (5 bases). Per germline, CDR1 MDHEN and CDR2 SYDVKM. V lost 8 bases and J 2 bases, leaving 12 bases between the germline ends. The CDR3 spans 13 residues. The CDR3 coding sequence is TGTGCCAGCGCGCGACAGATCAACACTGAAGCTTTCTTT. This sequence encodes CASARQINTEAFF.

This chain uses TRBV20-1 with TRBJ1-5; D perhaps matches TRBD1 (6 bases). From germline, CDR1 is DFQATT and CDR2 SNEGSKA (reference sequence). This CDR3 region has 14 residues. Trimming shortened V by 3 bases and J by 3 bases, and 12 bases separated the two germline ends. DNA of the CDR3: TGCAGTGCTAGTACTGGACAGACCAATCAGCCCCAGCATTTT. Protein: CSASTGQTNQPQHF.

The genes are TRBV7-2 and TRBJ2-3; possible D gene TRBD2, 5 bases. The CDR3 extends over 15 amino acids. The ends were cut back, 3 bases at V and 2 bases at J, with 12 bases in the middle. Germline-derived CDR1 and CDR2 are SGHTA and FQGNSA. This CDR3 reads CASSFQRGITDTQYF. The CDR3 coding sequence is TGTGCCAGCAGCTTTCAACGGGGAATCACAGATACGCAGTATTTT. Together with reference TRBV7-2 and TRBJ2-3, the CDR3 gives the full variable domain: GAGVSQSPSNKVTEKGKDVELRCDPISGHTALYWYRQSLGQGLEFLIYFQGNSAPDKSGLPSDRFSAERTGGSVSTLTIQRTQQEDSAVYLCASSFQRGITDTQYFGPGTRLTVL.

The chain's CDR3 is CASSLGTAGHSNQPQHF. For the CDR3, the DNA is TGTGCCAGCAGCTTGGGGACTGCGGGCCATAGCAATCAGCCCCAGCATTTT. The chain links TRBV5-4 to TRBJ1-5; no clear D gene. Germline V gene sequence: CDR1 SGHNT, CDR2 YYREEE (reference sequence). With 0 bases removed from V and 0 bases from J, the gap between germline ends came to 13 bases. The CDR3 spans 17 residues.

The genes are TRBV18 and TRBJ1-3; D might be TRBD1 (6 bases). Germline CDR1 KGHSH, CDR2 LQKENI. The CDR3 is 17 amino acids. V lost 0 bases and J lost 0, with 12 bases in between. The CDR3 spells CASSPPVAGASGNTIYF. The CDR3 bases are TGTGCCAGCTCACCACCGGTTGCGGGGGCCTCTGGAAACACCATATATTTT. Full variable domain (missing parts from reference TRBV18 and TRBJ1-3): NAGVMQNPRHLVRRRGQEARLRCSPMKGHSHVYWYRQLPEEGLKFMVYLQKENIIDESGMPKERFSAEFPKEGPSILRIQQVVRGDSAAYFCASSPPVAGASGNTIYFGEGSWLTVV.

The gene calls are TRBV14 and TRBJ1-1; no clear D gene. Germline V gives CDR1 SGHDN, CDR2 FVKESK. This CDR3 is built from 13 residues. V was cut by 1 base and J by 3 bases, with 6 bases left in between. The CDR3 protein is CASSQGRYTEAFF. The DNA for the CDR3 is TGTGCCAGCAGCCAAGGGAGGTACACTGAAGCTTTCTTT.

The genes are TRBV7-8 and TRBJ1-1, with D perhaps TRBD1 (6 bases). This CDR3 has 13 residues. CDR1 and CDR2 from the germline V gene are SGHVS and FQNEAQ. Trimming took 4 bases from V and 3 from J, leaving 9 bases between them. CDR3 residues: CASSSGHHTEAFF. In DNA form, the CDR3 reads TGTGCCAGCAGCTCGGGACATCACACTGAAGCTTTCTTT.